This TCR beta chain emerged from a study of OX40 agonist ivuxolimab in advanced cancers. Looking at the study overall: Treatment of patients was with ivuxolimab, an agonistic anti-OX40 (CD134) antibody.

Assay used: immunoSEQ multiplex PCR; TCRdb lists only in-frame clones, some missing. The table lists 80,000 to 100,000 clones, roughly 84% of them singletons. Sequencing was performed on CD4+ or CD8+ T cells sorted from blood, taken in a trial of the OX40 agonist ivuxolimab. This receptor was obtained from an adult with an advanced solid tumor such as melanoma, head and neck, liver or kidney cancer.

The CDR3 spells CASSVRGWGPDGYTF. For the CDR3, the DNA is TGTGCCAGCAGTGTCCGGGGGTGGGGCCCTGACGGCTACACCTTC. This chain links TRBV2 with TRBJ1-2; D possibly corresponds to TRBD1 (5 bases). This CDR3 spans 15 amino acids. Germline values: CDR1 SNHLY, CDR2 FYNNEI. V lost 4 bases and J 8 bases, leaving 20 bases between the germline ends.